The next 23 T cell receptor beta chains were all read from a single sample in a study of T cells in Graves' hyperthyroidism and ophthalmopathy. Using RNA transcripts as the source, TCR beta CDR3 regions were amplified. In the first-round RT-PCR of the TCR CDR3, the HTBI primer set was used. TCRdb reprocessed the multiplex PCR reads with MiXCR, giving one entry per CDR3 protein. The sample yields 550,000 to 700,000 distinct CDR3 sequences, roughly 15% seen once. Sequenced sample: blood. The receptors derive from a woman aged 40 to 50 with Graves' ophthalmopathy.

This clonotype was counted at least ten times. The chain is built from TRBV28 and TRBJ2-7, with D perhaps matching TRBD2 (5 bases). This CDR3 is 13 amino acids long. Germline CDR1 reads MDHEN; CDR2 reads SYDVKM. Trimming left V 6 bases short and J 2 bases short, with 11 bases between. CDR3 DNA sequence: TGTGCCAGCAGCTCCGGGGTCCCCTACGAGCAGTACTTC. As protein: CASSSGVPYEQYF.

This clonotype occurred many times. The chain recombines TRBV12-3 or TRBV12-4 with TRBJ2-5; D remains unclear. V lost 2 bases to trimming and J lost 1 base, with 17 bases between them. This CDR3 contains 17 residues. CDR3 coding DNA: TGTGCCAGCAGTTTAATTCTTTCAGACCCTATCCAAGAGACCCAGTACTTC. Its translation is CASSLILSDPIQETQYF.

This clonotype was observed many times. The chain uses TRBV6-5 and TRBJ2-7; the D is unclear. In germline, CDR1 is MNHEY, CDR2 SVGAGI. The CDR3 is made up of 15 amino acids. Trimming cost V 6 bases and J 6 bases, with 21 bases left between them. CDR3 amino acids: CASRPTRARLGEQYF. CDR3 DNA sequence: TGTGCCAGCAGACCTACCCGGGCTAGGTTGGGCGAGCAGTACTTC.

The chain has TRBV2 and TRBJ2-7, with D possibly being TRBD2 (5 bases). This CDR3 has 15 amino acids. V was shortened by 3 bases and J by 0 bases, with 12 bases between the two germline ends. The germline V gene encodes CDR1 SNHLY and CDR2 FYNNEI. In DNA form, the CDR3 reads TGTGCCAGCAGTGATACCCGAGCGGTCTCCTACGAGCAGTACTTC. Translated: CASSDTRAVSYEQYF.

This sequence joins TRBV20-1 and TRBJ2-5; D unclear. The V gene lost 5 bases and the J gene lost 3 bases, with 4 bases spanning the gap. Germline values: CDR1 DFQATT, CDR2 SNEGSKA (reference sequence). This CDR3 contains 10 residues. The CDR3 is CSAEKETQYF. CDR3 DNA sequence: TGCAGTGCTGAGAAAGAGACCCAGTACTTC.

This clonotype was seen more than once but under ten times. The rearrangement joins TRBV25-1 to TRBJ1-2; D gene unclear. Germline CDR1 is MGHDK and CDR2 is SYGVNS. The V end lost 2 bases, the J end lost 4 bases, and 11 bases lay between the germline ends. This CDR3 has 14 amino acids. As DNA, the CDR3 is TGTGCCAGCAGTGAACCCGCCAGCTCCTATGGCTACACCTTC. Protein: CASSEPASSYGYTF.

This clonotype occurred many times. The chain recombines TRBV12-3 or TRBV12-4 with TRBJ2-5; D is perhaps TRBD1 or TRBD2 (6 bases each). The CDR3 is 14 residues long. V lost 1 base and J lost 5, with 11 bases in between. The CDR3 sequence is CASSLGGAEETQYF. The CDR3, as DNA: TGTGCCAGCAGTTTAGGGGGGGCGGAGGAGACCCAGTACTTC.

There are many counts of this clonotype. The CDR3 DNA reads as TGTGCCAGCAGGTACGGGCGAGAGAACACTGAAGCTTTCTTT. Amino acids: CASRYGRENTEAFF. This sequence joins TRBV6-5 and TRBJ1-1; D is undetermined. Germline lookup yields CDR1 MNHEY and CDR2 SVGAGI. The V end was cut by 6 bases, the J end by 1 base, with 12 bases between. CDR3 length: 14 amino acids.

The table lists this clonotype with a few counts. This sequence joins TRBV19 and TRBJ1-1; possibly TRBD1 for D (5 bases). Trimming shortened V by 10 bases and J by 5 bases, and 17 bases separated the two germline ends. The CDR3 contains 13 residues. The V gene's germline CDR1 is LNHDA and CDR2 SQIVND (reference sequence). The CDR3 DNA is TGTGCCACTGAACGGGGGGTAGGAACTGAAGCTTTCTTT. Translating gives CATERGVGTEAFF.

Ten or more counts support this clonotype. CDR3 nucleotide sequence: TGTGCCAGCAGCCAAGATTGGGACAGCGAAGCTTTCTTT. This gives the protein CASSQDWDSEAFF. V gene TRBV14 combines with J gene TRBJ1-1, with 7 positions matching TRBD1. V dropped 0 bases and J dropped 8; count of bases not matched to a gene: 3. Germline V lookup: CDR1 SGHDN, CDR2 FVKESK. CDR3 length equals 13 residues.

The chain recombines TRBV4-1 with TRBJ2-2; D unclear. Trimming left V 0 bases short and J 7 bases short, with 9 bases between. Per the germline V gene, CDR1 is MGHRA and CDR2 is YSYEKL. The CDR3 totals 14 residues. The CDR3 sequence is CASSQDVYDGELFF. CDR3 bases: TGCGCCAGCAGCCAAGATGTGTACGACGGGGAGCTGTTTTTT.

This clonotype has at least ten counts. The chain uses TRBV6-5 and TRBJ2-7; 8 nucleotides match TRBD2. The CDR3 loop spans 14 amino acids. Trimming cost V 0 bases and J 7 bases; bases outside gene matches: 5. The germline V gene encodes CDR1 MNHEY and CDR2 SVGAGI. Here the CDR3 reads CASSYSGRALEQYF. The DNA for the CDR3 is TGTGCCAGCAGTTACTCCGGGAGGGCCCTTGAGCAGTACTTC.

CDR3 sequence: CASSVDEGKETQYF. The DNA for the CDR3 is TGTGCCAGCAGCGTAGATGAGGGGAAAGAGACCCAGTACTTC. The genes are TRBV9 and TRBJ2-5; D is tentatively TRBD1 or TRBD2 (5 bases each). Trimming cost V 0 bases and J 3 bases, with 9 bases left between them. Per the germline V gene, CDR1 is SGDLS and CDR2 is YYNGEE. This CDR3 is 14 amino acids long.

This clonotype was counted at least ten times. This chain connects TRBV29-1 to TRBJ2-7, with D perhaps TRBD2 (6 bases). Trimming left V 5 bases short and J 2 bases short, with 16 bases between. The CDR3 spans 14 residues. The germline CDR1 and CDR2 sequences are SQVTM and ANQGSEA. CDR3 in amino acids: CSVLLATKTYEQYF. The CDR3 DNA reads TGCAGCGTTCTACTAGCAACGAAGACCTACGAGCAGTACTTC.

The chain links TRBV10-3 to TRBJ1-1, with 9 bases fitting TRBD1. The length of the CDR3 is 14 residues. Looked up from germline, CDR1 is ENHRY and CDR2 is SYGVKD. The V gene end was trimmed by 6 bases and the J gene end by 4 bases; junction bases not matched to a gene: 6. This CDR3 is CAIRGGDRVTEAFF. The CDR3 DNA follows: TGTGCCATCAGGGGAGGGGACAGGGTCACTGAAGCTTTCTTT.

This clonotype was found many times. The gene calls are TRBV2 and TRBJ1-3, with a weak D call TRBD1 (5 bases). The CDR3 loop spans 14 amino acids. V was shortened by 6 bases and J by 2 bases, with 11 bases between the two germline ends. CDR1 and CDR2 from the germline V gene are SNHLY and FYNNEI. DNA for the CDR3: TGTGCCAGCAGAGAGACAGCAACTGGAAACACCATATATTTT. Protein product: CASRETATGNTIYF.

The table lists this clonotype with many counts. The chain combines TRBV29-1 with TRBJ1-1; D unclear. Germline CDR1 SQVTM, CDR2 ANQGSEA. CDR3 length: 11 residues. Deletions cut 4 bases from V and 2 bases from J, with 5 bases between. For the CDR3, the DNA is TGCAGCGTTGCTCGTAACACTGAAGCTTTCTTT. This gives the protein CSVARNTEAFF.

The gene calls are TRBV5-1 and TRBJ2-7; 7 bases fit TRBD2. With V trimmed by 4 bases and J by 3 bases, 13 bases remained unmatched. The CDR3 loop spans 16 amino acids. Germline assignment: CDR1 SGHRS and CDR2 YFSETQ. The CDR3 reads CASSHTPSGPDYEQYF. The CDR3 DNA reads TGCGCCAGCAGCCATACCCCTAGCGGACCTGACTACGAGCAGTACTTC.

Ten or more counts support this clonotype. The chain is built from TRBV7-2 and TRBJ2-7; the match to TRBD1 covers 8 bases. Trimming at V came to 4 bases and at J to 2 bases, leaving 7 bases not matched to a gene. The germline CDR1 and CDR2 sequences are SGHTA and FQGNSA. This CDR3 contains 15 residues. Here the CDR3 DNA reads TGTGCCAGCAGCTACGATGGACAGGGCCCCTACGAGCAGTACTTC. Translated: CASSYDGQGPYEQYF.

In the case of this clonotype: Relative to the germline gene, one junction end is altered; a read error may explain this. The rearrangement joins TRBV2 to TRBJ1-1; D is perhaps TRBD1 (6 bases). The germline V gene encodes CDR1 SNHLY and CDR2 FYNNEI. The CDR3 totals 14 residues. CDR3: CASSADRRDTEASF. For the CDR3, the DNA is TGTGCCAGCAGCGCGGACAGACGAGACACTGAAGCTTCCTTT.

The genes are TRBV27 and TRBJ2-3; 9 bases are a match to TRBD2. Germline-derived CDR1 and CDR2 are MNHEY and SMNVEV (reference sequence). Trimming took 6 bases from V and 4 from J; bases not matched to a gene: 5. The CDR3 has 14 amino acids. The CDR3 DNA follows: TGTGCCAGCAGCTTAGCGGGAGCGGCAGATACGCAGTATTTT. Its translation is CASSLAGAADTQYF.

V gene TRBV15 combines with J gene TRBJ2-5, with D perhaps assigned TRBD1 or TRBD2 (5 bases each). CDR3 length: 13 residues. V lost 5 bases and J 2 bases, leaving 9 bases between the germline ends. CDR1 and CDR2 from the germline V gene are LNHNV and YYDKDF (reference sequence). This chain's CDR3 is CATSGGWQETQYF. CDR3 DNA sequence: TGTGCCACCAGCGGGGGTTGGCAAGAGACCCAGTACTTC.

This clonotype has ten or more counts. This chain uses TRBV6-1 with TRBJ2-5; 12 bases are a match to TRBD2. V was clipped by 7 bases and J by 3 bases; unmatched bases: 6. Germline CDR1 reads MNHNS; CDR2 reads SASEGT. This CDR3 region has 15 residues. CDR3 protein: CASKAASGREETQYF. The DNA for the CDR3 is TGTGCCAGCAAGGCGGCTAGCGGGAGGGAAGAGACCCAGTACTTC.